Sequencing of this T cell receptor (beta chain) was carried out in a study of cytomegalovirus exposure and HLA in healthy donors. This CDR3 has 17 residues. Germline lookup yields CDR1 SGHTA and CDR2 FQGNSA. Between the trimmed V and J ends, which lost 7 bases and 2 bases, there was a span of 22 bases. Only one count was recorded for this clone. PCR used 60 Vbeta primers and 13 Jbeta primers. Here immunoSEQ multiplex PCR was the method, and the copy in TCRdb shows in-frame clones only, minus some. The sample includes around 150,000 clones, over 60% of them seen just once. Sequencing was performed on PBMCs. This TCR was sampled from a man aged 35 to 55 in good health and CMV-seronegative. This sequence joins TRBV7-2 and TRBJ2-3, with D perhaps TRBD2 (6 bases). This chain's CDR3 is CASTPPGSGIYTDTQYF. CDR3 nucleotides: TGTGCCAGCACCCCCCCCGGGAGTGGGATTTACACAGATACGCAGTATTTT. The variable domain in full, completed from reference TRBV7-2 and TRBJ2-3, reads GAGVSQSPSNKVTEKGKDVELRCDPISGHTALYWYRQSLGQGLEFLIYFQGNSAPDKSGLPSDRFSAERTGGSVSTLTIQRTQQEDSAVYLCASTPPGSGIYTDTQYFGPGTRLTVL.